Listed below are T cell receptor beta chains from one sample, sequenced in a study of T-cell reconstitution after alpha-beta-depleted transplantation in children. A single record per CDR3 protein comes from TCRdb applying MiXCR to the PCR reads. The sample yields almost 250,000 distinct CDR3 sequences, 25% seen once. This specimen was PBMCs, taken before TCRalphabeta/CD19-depleted stem cell transplant. The receptors stem from a girl aged 2-10 years with Fanconi anemia, due to receive a stem cell transplant. The conserved cysteine and the conserved F or W are not part of the CDR3 here.

V	J	CDR3
TRBV6-5	TRBJ2-6	ASSYFTGANVLT
TRBV5-6	TRBJ1-5	ASSLGGPRNQPQH
TRBV29-1	TRBJ2-7	SVLGQSSYEQY
TRBV6-4	TRBJ2-1	ASSSATSGGYNEQF
TRBV4-1	TRBJ2-7	ASSQELAGVSYEQY
TRBV12-3/TRBV12-4	TRBJ2-7	ASTPRDRPYEQY
TRBV5-4	TRBJ2-1	ASSQEGAYNEQF
TRBV30	TRBJ2-2	AWSILQFGELF
TRBV4-2	TRBJ1-3	ASSARGGTGNTIY
TRBV20-1	TRBJ1-2	SAQGVADGYT
TRBV20-1	TRBJ1-1	SPSKNTEAF
TRBV28	TRBJ2-3	ASSLSEDTQY
TRBV6-5	TRBJ1-5	ASSQEGLINQPQH
TRBV7-9	TRBJ1-1	ASSTFDRVNTEAF
TRBV5-1	TRBJ2-7	ASSSGTDSYEQY
TRBV11-1	TRBJ1-2	ASSLSHVDRVVSNYGYT
TRBV29-1	TRBJ2-5	SVGGTSGAQETQY
TRBV7-3	TRBJ2-4	ASSSTGRSDIQY
TRBV5-1	TRBJ2-7	ASSLGILAGGYEQY
TRBV19	TRBJ2-4	ASSIVAARAKNIQY
TRBV29-1	TRBJ1-2	SAYRGYYGYT
TRBV12-3/TRBV12-4	TRBJ1-5	ASSPTGTGNPNQPQH
TRBV18	TRBJ2-3	ASPSLPSGASTDTQY
TRBV7-9	TRBJ2-7	ASSPTSGRDYEQY
TRBV2	TRBJ2-3	ASSETSSDTQY
TRBV20-1	TRBJ2-1	SARVASVSSYNEQF
TRBV10-1	TRBJ2-2	ASSGGGTGELF
TRBV4-2	TRBJ2-5	ASSQVKTSGASETQY
TRBV18	TRBJ2-1	ASSPNRVDEQF
TRBV28	TRBJ2-1	ASSLGFHNEQF
TRBV29-1	TRBJ2-7	RVEGVDSSYEQY
TRBV13	TRBJ2-1	ASSIQLAGPDNEQF